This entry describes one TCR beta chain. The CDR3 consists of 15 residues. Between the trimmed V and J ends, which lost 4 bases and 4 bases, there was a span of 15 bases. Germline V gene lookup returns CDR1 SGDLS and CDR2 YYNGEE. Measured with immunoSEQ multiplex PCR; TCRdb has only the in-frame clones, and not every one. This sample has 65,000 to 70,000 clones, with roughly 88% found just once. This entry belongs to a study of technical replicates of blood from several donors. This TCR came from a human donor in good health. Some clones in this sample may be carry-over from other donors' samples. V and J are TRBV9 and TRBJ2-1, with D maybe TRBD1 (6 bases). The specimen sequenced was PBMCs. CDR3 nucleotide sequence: TGTGCCAGCAGCACCGATCAAGACAGGTACAATGAGCAGTTCTTC. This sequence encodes CASSTDQDRYNEQFF.